This T cell receptor beta chain was identified in a study of blood T cell repertoires in COVID-19. Overall study: Italy, Spain and the United States were the sources of the convalescent and acute COVID-19 samples.

Authors' data handling: Scientists estimated how many nucleated cells there were by amplifying reference gene primers. Repertoires were generated with immunoSEQ multiplex PCR, while TCRdb's copy carries only in-frame clones and drops some. The DNA gave D and trimming, while V, J and clone size come from that table. This table has fewer than 95,000 clones, under 90% appearing once. Sequencing used peripheral blood. The origin of this receptor is a human donor in a cohort sampled during active COVID-19.

This CDR3 reads CASSVATGPYEQYF. CDR3 DNA: TGTGCCAGCAGCGTAGCTACAGGGCCCTACGAGCAGTACTTC. The chain employs TRBV9 and TRBJ2-7; TRBD1 is a possible D gene (6 bases). Germline CDR1 SGDLS, CDR2 YYNGEE. CDR3 length: 14 amino acids. V dropped 0 bases and J dropped 2 bases, with 9 bases sitting between them.